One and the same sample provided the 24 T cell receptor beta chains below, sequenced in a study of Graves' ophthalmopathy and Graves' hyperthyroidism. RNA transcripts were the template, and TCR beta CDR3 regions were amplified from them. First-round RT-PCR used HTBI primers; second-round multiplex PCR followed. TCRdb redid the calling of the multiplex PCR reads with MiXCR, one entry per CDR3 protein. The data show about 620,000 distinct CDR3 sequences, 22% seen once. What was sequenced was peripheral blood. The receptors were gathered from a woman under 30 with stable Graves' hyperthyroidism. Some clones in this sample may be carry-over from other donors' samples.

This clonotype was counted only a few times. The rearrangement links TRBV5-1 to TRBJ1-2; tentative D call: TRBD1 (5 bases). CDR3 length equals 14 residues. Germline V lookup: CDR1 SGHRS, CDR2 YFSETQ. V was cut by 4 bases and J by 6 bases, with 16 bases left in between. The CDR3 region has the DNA TGCGCCAGCAGCAACCAGGGACCTCCCGATGGCTACACCTTC. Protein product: CASSNQGPPDGYTF. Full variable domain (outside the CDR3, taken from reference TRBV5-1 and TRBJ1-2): KAGVTQTPRYLIKTRGQQVTLSCSPISGHRSVSWYQQTPGQGLQFLFEYFSETQRNKGNFPGRFSGRQFSNSRSEMNVSTLELGDSALYLCASSNQGPPDGYTFGSGTRLTVV.

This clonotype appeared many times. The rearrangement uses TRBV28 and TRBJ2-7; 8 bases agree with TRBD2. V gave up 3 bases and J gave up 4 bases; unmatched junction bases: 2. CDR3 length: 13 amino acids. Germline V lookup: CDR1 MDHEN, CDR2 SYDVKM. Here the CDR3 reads CASSFAGGYEQYF. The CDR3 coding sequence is TGTGCCAGCAGTTTCGCGGGAGGTTACGAGCAGTACTTC.

CDR3 sequence: CASSYVALSYEQYF. The CDR3 DNA is TGTGCCAGCAGTTACGTGGCTCTCTCCTACGAGCAGTACTTC. The chain uses TRBV6-5 and TRBJ2-7, with D unresolved. V was pared by 2 bases and J by 0 bases, with 8 bases between. The CDR3 is made up of 14 amino acids. Germline loops: CDR1 MNHEY, CDR2 SVGAGI.

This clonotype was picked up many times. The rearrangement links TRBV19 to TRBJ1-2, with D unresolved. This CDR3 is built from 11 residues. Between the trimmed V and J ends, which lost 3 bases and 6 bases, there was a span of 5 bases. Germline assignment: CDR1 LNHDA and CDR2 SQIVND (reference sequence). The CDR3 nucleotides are TGTGCCAGTAGTATTGGAAATGGCTACACCTTC. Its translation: CASSIGNGYTF.

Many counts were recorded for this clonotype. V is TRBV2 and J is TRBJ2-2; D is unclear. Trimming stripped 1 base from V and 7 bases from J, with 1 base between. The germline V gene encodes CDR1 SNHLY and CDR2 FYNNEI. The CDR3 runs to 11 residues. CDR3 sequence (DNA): TGTGCCAGCAGTGAAGTCGGGGAGCTGTTTTTT. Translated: CASSEVGELFF.

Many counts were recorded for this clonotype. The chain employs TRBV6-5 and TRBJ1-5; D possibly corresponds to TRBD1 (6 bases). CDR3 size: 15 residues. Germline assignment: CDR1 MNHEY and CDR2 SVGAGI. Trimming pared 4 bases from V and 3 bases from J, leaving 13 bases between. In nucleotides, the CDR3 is TGTGCCAGCAGTTCCCAGGGACACCACAATCAGCCCCAGCATTTT. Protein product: CASSSQGHHNQPQHF.

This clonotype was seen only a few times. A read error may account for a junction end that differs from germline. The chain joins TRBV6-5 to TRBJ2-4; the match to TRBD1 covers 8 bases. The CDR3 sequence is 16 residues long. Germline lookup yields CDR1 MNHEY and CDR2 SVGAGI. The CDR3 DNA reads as TGTGCCAGCAGTAACCCGACAGGGGTAGCCAAAAACATTAAGTACTTC. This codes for CASSNPTGVAKNIKYF.

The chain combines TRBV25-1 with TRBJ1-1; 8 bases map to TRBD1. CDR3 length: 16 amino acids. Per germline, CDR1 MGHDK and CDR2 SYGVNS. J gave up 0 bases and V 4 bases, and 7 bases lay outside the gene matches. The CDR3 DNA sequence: TGTGCCAGCAGTGGGGCCCAGGGGGCCCTGAACACTGAAGCTTTCTTT. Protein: CASSGAQGALNTEAFF.

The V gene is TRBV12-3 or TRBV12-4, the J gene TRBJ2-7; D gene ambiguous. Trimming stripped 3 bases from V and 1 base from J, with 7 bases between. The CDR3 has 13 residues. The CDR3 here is CASSFWQSYEQYF. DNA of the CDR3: TGTGCCAGCAGTTTCTGGCAATCCTACGAGCAGTACTTC.

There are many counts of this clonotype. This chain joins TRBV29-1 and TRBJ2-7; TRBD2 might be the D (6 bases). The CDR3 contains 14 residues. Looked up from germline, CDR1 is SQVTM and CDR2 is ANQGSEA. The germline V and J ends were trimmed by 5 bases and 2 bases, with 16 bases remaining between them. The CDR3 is CSVQEGHLAYEQYF. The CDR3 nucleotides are TGCAGCGTTCAGGAGGGGCATCTGGCCTACGAGCAGTACTTC.

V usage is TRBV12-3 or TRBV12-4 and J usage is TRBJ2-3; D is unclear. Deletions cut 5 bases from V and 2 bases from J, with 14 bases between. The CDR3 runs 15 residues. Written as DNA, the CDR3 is TGTGCCAGCAGTCACCAGACCGTTAACACAGATACGCAGTATTTT. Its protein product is CASSHQTVNTDTQYF.

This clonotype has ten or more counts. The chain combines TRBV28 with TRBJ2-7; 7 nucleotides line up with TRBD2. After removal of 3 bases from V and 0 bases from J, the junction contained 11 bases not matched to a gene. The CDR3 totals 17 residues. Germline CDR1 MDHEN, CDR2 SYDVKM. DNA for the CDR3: TGTGCCAGCAGTTTCGGGGTGGCGGGAGATCTCTCCTACGAGCAGTACTTC. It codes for CASSFGVAGDLSYEQYF.

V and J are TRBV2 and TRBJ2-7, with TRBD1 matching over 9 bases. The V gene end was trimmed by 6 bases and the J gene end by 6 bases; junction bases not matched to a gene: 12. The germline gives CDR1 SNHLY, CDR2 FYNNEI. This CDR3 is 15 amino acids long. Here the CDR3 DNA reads TGTGCCAGCAGCAAAATGGGACAGGGAGTGCTCGAGCAGTACTTC. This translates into CASSKMGQGVLEQYF.

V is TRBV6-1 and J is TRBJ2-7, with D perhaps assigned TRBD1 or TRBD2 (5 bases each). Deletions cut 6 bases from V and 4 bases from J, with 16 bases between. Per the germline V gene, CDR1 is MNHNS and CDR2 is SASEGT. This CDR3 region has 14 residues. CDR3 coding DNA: TGTGCCAGCAGCTCTACCGGGGCCTTATACGAGCAGTACTTC. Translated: CASSSTGALYEQYF.

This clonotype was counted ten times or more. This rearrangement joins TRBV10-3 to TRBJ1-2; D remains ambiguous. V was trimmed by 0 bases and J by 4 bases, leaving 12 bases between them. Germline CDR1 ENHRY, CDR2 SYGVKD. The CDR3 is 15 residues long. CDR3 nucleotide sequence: TGTGCCATCAGTGAGTCGGGGTCGTGGGGCTATGGCTACACCTTC. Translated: CAISESGSWGYGYTF.

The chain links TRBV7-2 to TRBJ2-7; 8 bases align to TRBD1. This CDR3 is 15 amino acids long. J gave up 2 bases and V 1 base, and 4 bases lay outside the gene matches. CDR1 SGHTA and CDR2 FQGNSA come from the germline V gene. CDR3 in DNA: TGTGCCAGCAGCTTAGGGACAGGGCGGACCTACGAGCAGTACTTC. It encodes CASSLGTGRTYEQYF.

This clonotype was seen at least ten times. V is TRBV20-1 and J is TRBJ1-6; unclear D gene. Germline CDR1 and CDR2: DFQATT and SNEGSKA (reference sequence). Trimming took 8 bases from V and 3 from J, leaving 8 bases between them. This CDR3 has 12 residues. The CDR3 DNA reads TGCAGTTCCGGTGACTATAATTCACCCCTCCACTTT. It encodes CSSGDYNSPLHF.

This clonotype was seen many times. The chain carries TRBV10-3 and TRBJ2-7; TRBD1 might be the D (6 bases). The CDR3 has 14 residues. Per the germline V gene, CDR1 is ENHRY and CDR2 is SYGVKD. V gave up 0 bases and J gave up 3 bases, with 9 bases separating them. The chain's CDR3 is CAISESGGFYEQYF. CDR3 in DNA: TGTGCCATCAGTGAGTCTGGGGGCTTCTACGAGCAGTACTTC.

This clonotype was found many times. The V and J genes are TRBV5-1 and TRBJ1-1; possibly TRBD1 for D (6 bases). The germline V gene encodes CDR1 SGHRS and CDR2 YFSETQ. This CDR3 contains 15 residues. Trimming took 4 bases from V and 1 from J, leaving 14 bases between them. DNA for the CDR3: TGCGCCAGCAGCCGCTCCGGGACACCGAACACTGAAGCTTTCTTT. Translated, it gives CASSRSGTPNTEAFF.

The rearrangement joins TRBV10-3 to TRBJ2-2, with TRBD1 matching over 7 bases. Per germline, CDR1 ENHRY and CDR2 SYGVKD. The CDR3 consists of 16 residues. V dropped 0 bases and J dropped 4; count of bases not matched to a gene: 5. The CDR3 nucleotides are TGTGCCATCAGTGAGTCTACAGGGGACAGCACCGGGGAGCTGTTTTTT. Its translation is CAISESTGDSTGELFF.

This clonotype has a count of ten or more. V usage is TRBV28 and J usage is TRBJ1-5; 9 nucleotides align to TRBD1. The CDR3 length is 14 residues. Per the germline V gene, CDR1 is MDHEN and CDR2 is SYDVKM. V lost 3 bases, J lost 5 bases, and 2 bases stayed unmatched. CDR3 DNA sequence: TGTGCCAGCAGTTTCGGGACAGGGTATCAGCCCCAGCATTTT. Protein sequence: CASSFGTGYQPQHF.

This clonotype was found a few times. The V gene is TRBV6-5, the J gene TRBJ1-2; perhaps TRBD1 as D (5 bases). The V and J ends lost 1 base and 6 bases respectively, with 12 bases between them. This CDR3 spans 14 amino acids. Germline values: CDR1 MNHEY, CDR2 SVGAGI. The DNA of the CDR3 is TGTGCCAGCAGTTACTTTCCCGGGACCAATGGCTACACCTTC. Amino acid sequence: CASSYFPGTNGYTF.

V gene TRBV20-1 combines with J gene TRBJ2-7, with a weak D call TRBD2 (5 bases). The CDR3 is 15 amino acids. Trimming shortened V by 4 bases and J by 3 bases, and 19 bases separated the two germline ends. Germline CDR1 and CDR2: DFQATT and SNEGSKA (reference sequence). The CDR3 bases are TGCAGTGCTACCTCCGGGGATAGCTCTTACTACGAGCAGTACTTC. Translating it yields CSATSGDSSYYEQYF.

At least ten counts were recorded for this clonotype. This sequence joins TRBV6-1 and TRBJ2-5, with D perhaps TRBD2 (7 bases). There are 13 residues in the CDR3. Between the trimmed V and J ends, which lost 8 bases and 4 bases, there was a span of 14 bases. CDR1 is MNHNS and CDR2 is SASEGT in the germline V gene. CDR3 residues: CASGGAQGETQYF. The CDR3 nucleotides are TGTGCCAGCGGGGGGGCACAGGGAGAGACCCAGTACTTC.